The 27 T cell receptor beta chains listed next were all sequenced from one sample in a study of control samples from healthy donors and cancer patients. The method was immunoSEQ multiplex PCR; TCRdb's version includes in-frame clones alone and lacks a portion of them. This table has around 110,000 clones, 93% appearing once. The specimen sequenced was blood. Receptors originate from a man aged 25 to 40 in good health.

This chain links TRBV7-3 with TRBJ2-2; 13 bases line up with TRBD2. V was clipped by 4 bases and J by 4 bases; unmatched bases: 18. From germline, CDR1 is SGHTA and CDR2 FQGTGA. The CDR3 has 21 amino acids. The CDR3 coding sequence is TGTGCCAGCAGCTCCCAGATGCCGGGACTAGCGGGGCGTCCGGGCACCGGGGAGCTGTTTTTT. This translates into CASSSQMPGLAGRPGTGELFF.

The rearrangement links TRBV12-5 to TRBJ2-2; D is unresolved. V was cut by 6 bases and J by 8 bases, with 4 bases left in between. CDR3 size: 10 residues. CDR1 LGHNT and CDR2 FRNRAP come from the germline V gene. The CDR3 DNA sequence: TGTGCTAGTGGGGCGGGGGAGCTGTTTTTT. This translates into CASGAGELFF.

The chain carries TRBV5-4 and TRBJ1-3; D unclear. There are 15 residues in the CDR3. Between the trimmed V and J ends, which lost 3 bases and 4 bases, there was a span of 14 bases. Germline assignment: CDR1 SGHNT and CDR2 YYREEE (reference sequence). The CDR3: CASSSYGESGNTIYF. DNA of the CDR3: TGTGCCAGCAGCTCTTACGGGGAATCAGGAAACACCATATATTTT.

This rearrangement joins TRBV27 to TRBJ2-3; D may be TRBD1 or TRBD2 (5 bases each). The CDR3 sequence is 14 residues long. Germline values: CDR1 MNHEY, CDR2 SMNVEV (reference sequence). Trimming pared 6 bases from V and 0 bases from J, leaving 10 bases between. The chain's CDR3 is CASRPGRSTDTQYF. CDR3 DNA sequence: TGTGCCAGCAGGCCGGGACGGAGCACAGATACGCAGTATTTT.

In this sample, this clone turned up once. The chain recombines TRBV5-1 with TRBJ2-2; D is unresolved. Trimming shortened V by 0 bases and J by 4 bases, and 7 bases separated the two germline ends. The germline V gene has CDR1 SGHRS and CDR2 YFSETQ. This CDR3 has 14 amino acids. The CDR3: CASSLVEATGELFF. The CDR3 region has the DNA TGCGCCAGCAGCTTGGTCGAAGCCACCGGGGAGCTGTTTTTT.

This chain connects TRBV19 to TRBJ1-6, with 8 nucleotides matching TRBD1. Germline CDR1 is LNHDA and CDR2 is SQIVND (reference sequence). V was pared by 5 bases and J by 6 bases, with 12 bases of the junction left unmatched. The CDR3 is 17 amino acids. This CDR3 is CASSATGGSYGNSPLHF. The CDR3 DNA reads TGTGCCAGTAGTGCTACAGGGGGTTCCTATGGTAATTCACCCCTCCACTTT. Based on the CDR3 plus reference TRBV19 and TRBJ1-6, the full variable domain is DGGITQSPKYLFRKEGQNVTLSCEQNLNHDAMYWYRQDPGQGLRLIYYSQIVNDFQKGDIAEGYSVSREKKESFPLTVTSAQKNPTAFYLCASSATGGSYGNSPLHFGNGTRLTVT.

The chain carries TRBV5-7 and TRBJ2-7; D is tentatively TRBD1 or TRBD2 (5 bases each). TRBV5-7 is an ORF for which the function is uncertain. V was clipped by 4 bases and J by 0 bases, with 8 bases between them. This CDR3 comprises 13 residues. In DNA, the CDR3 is TGTGCCAGCAGCCGGGACGGCTCCTACGAGCAGTACGTC. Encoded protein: CASSRDGSYEQYV.

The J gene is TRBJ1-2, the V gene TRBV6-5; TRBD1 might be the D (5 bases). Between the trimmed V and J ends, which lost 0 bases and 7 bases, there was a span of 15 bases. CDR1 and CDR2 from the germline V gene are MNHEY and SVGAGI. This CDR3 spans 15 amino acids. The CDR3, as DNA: TGTGCCAGCAGTTACTCGAGTAAAGGGGACCCTGGCTACACCTTC. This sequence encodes CASSYSSKGDPGYTF.

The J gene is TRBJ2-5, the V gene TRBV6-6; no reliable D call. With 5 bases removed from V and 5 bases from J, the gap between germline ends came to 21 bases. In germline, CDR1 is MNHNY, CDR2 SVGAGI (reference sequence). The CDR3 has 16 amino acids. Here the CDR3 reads CASSAPPVGPTETQYF. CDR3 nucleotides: TGTGCCAGCAGTGCCCCTCCGGTCGGCCCAACGGAGACCCAGTACTTC.

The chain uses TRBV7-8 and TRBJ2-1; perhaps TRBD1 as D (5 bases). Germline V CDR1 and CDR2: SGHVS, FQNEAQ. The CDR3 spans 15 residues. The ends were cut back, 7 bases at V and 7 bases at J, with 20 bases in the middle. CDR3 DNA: TGTGCCAGCACCCAACAGGCCTCCGAGCCTAATGAGCAGTTCTTC. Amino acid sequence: CASTQQASEPNEQFF.

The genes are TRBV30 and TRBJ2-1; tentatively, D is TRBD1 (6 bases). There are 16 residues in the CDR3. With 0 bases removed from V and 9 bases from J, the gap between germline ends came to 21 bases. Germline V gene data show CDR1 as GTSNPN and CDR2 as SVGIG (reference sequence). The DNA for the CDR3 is TGTGCCTGGAGTGTCCCTGCGCCGGGATTAGGGGGTGAGCAGTTCTTC. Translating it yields CAWSVPAPGLGGEQFF.

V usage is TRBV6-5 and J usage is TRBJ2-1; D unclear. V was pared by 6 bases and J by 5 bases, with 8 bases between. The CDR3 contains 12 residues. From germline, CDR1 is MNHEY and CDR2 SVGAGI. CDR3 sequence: CASSPDDNEQFF. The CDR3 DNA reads TGTGCCAGCAGCCCCGACGACAATGAGCAGTTCTTC.

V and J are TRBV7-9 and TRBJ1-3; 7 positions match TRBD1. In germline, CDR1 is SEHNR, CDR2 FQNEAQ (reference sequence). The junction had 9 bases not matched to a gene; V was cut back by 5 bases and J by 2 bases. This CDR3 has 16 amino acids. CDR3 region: CASSMSTGRAGNTIYF. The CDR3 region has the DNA TGTGCCAGCAGCATGTCGACAGGGCGGGCTGGAAACACCATATATTTT.

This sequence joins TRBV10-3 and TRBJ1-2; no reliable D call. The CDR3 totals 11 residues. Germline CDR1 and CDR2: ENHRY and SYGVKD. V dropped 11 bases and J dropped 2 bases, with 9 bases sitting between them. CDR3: CAATDNYGYTF. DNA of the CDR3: TGTGCCGCCACGGACAACTATGGCTACACCTTC.

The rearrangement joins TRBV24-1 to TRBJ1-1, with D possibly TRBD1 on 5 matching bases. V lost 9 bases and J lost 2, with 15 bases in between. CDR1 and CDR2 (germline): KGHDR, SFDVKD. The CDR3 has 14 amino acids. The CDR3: CATSRTGDNTEAFF. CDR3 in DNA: TGTGCCACCTCCCGGACGGGGGACAACACTGAAGCTTTCTTT.

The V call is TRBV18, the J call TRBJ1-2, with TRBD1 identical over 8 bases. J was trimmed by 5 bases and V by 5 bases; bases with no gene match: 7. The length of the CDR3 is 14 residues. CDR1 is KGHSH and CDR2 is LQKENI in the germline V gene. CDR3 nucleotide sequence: TGTGCCAGCTCATCCCCGCAGGGGGCGTATGGCTACACCTTC. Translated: CASSSPQGAYGYTF.

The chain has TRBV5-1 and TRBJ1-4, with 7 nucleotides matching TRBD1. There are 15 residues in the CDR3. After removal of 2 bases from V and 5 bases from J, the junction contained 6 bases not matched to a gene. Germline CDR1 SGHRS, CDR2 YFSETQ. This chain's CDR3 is CASSLPGQKNEKLFF. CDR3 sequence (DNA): TGCGCCAGCAGCTTACCGGGACAGAAAAATGAAAAACTGTTTTTT.

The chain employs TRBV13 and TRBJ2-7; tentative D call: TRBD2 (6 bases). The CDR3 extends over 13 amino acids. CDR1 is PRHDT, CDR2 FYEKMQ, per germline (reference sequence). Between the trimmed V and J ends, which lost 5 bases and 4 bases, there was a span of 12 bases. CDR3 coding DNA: TGTGCCAGCAGCCCCCGAAGCGGGTACGAGCAGTACTTC. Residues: CASSPRSGYEQYF. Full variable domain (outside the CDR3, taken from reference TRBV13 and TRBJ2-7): AAGVIQSPRHLIKEKRETATLKCYPIPRHDTVYWYQQGPGQDPQFLISFYEKMQSDKGSIPDRFSAQQFSDYHSELNMSSLELGDSALYFCASSPRSGYEQYFGPGTRLTVT.

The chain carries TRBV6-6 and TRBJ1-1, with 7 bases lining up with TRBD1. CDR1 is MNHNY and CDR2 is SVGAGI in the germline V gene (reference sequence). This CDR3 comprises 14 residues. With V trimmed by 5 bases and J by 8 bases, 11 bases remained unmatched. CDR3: CASSPTGVSIEAFF. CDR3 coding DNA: TGTGCCAGCAGTCCAACAGGGGTATCGATAGAAGCTTTCTTT.

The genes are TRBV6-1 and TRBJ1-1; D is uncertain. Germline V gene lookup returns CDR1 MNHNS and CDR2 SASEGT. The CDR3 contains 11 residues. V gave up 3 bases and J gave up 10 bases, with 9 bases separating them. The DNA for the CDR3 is TGTGCCAGCAGTGACGGGAATGGAGCTTTCTTT. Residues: CASSDGNGAFF.

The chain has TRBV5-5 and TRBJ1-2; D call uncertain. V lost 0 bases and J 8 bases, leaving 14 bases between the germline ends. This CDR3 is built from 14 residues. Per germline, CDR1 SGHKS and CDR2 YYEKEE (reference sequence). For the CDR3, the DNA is TGTGCCAGCAGCTTGGATTCGGTATTTTGGGGCTACACCTTC. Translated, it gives CASSLDSVFWGYTF. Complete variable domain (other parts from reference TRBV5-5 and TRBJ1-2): DAGVTQSPTHLIKTRGQQVTLRCSPISGHKSVSWYQQVLGQGPQFIFQYYEKEERGRGNFPDRFSARQFPNYSSELNVNALLLGDSALYLCASSLDSVFWGYTFGSGTRLTVV.

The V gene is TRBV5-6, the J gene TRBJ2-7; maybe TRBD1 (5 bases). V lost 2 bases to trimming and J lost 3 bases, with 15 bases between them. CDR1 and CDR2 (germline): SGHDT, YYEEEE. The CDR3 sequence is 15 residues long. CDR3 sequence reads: CASSFDFRAGYEQYF. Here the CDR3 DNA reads TGTGCCAGCAGCTTCGATTTCAGGGCCGGCTACGAGCAGTACTTC.

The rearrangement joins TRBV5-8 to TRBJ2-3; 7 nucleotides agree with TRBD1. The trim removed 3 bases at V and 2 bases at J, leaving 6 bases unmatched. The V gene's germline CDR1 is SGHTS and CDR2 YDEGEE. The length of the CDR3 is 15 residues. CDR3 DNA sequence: TGTGCCAGCAGCTCGAACAGGGGAAACACAGATACGCAGTATTTT. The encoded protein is CASSSNRGNTDTQYF. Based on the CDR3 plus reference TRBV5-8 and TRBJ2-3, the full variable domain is EAGVTQSPTHLIKTRGQQATLRCSPISGHTSVYWYQQALGLGLQFLLWYDEGEERNRGNFPPRFSGRQFPNYSSELNVNALELEDSALYLCASSSNRGNTDTQYFGPGTRLTVL.

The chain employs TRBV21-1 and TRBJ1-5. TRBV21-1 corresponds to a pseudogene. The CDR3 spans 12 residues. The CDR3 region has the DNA TGTGCCAGCAGCAAAGGCGAGGGGCCCCAGCATTTT. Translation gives CASSKGEGPQHF.

The CDR3 region has the DNA TGTGCCAGCAGCCCTCAGACAGGGGTATACGGCTACACCTTC. Residues: CASSPQTGVYGYTF. V gene TRBV3-1 (or the pseudogene TRBV3-2) combines with J gene TRBJ1-2; TRBD1 agrees at 8 bases. CDR1 LGHDT and CDR2 YNNKEL come from the germline V gene (reference sequence). The V and J ends lost 4 bases and 8 bases, in that order; junction bases with no gene match: 9. This CDR3 comprises 14 residues.

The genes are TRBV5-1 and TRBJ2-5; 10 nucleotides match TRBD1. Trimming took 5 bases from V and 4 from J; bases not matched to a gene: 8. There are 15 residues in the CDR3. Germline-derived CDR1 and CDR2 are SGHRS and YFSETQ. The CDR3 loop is CASSPPGTGAETQYF. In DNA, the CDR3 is TGCGCCAGCAGTCCTCCTGGGACAGGGGCAGAGACCCAGTACTTC.

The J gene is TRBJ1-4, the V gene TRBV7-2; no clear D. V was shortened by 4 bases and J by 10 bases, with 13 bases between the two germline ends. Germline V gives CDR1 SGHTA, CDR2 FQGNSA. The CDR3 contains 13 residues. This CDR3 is CASSYDVDGKLFF. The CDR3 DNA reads TGTGCCAGCAGCTACGACGTGGATGGAAAACTGTTTTTT.